Shown below are 9 T cell receptor beta chains from a single sample sequenced in a study of breast tumors, draining lymph nodes, adjacent tissues. TCRdb used MiXCR to reprocess the multiplex PCR reads, holding one entry per CDR3 protein. The repertoire holds around 25,000 distinct CDR3 sequences, with 23% as singletons. Sequenced: breast tumor tissue. These TCRs come from a female donor with breast cancer. Some clones in this sample may be carry-over from other donors' samples.

This clonotype came up many times. The chain combines TRBV20-1 with TRBJ2-3; D is undetermined. Germline V gene data show CDR1 as DFQATT and CDR2 as SNEGSKA (reference sequence). Trimming removed 3 bases from V and 2 bases from J, with 6 bases in between. This CDR3 spans 12 amino acids. The CDR3 protein is CSASPHTDTQYF. The CDR3 DNA reads as TGCAGTGCTAGCCCCCACACAGATACGCAGTATTTT.

This clonotype appeared many times. The genes are TRBV20-1 and TRBJ2-2; 13 bases line up with TRBD2. The CDR3 runs 17 residues. The germline gives CDR1 DFQATT, CDR2 SNEGSKA (reference sequence). Trimming cost V 3 bases and J 4 bases; bases outside gene matches: 8. The CDR3 loop reads CSASPLLAGGGTGELFF. DNA of the CDR3: TGCAGTGCTAGCCCCTTACTAGCGGGAGGGGGCACCGGGGAGCTGTTTTTT.

The chain uses TRBV11-2 and TRBJ1-2; D unresolved. This CDR3 has 17 amino acids. V was pared by 8 bases and J by 3 bases, with 25 bases between. The V gene's germline CDR1 is SGHAT and CDR2 FQNNGV. The CDR3: CASGRGLKSSGHYGYTF. In DNA form, the CDR3 reads TGTGCCAGCGGCCGTGGGTTAAAGAGTTCTGGGCACTATGGCTACACCTTC.

This clonotype was seen repeatedly, ten times or more. The rearrangement joins TRBV25-1 to TRBJ2-1, with D uncertain. Germline CDR1 reads MGHDK; CDR2 reads SYGVNS. V was shortened by 8 bases and J by 7 bases, with 15 bases between the two germline ends. The CDR3 sequence is 13 residues long. CDR3: CASGLGFLNEQFF. CDR3 coding DNA: TGTGCCAGCGGCCTCGGTTTCCTGAATGAGCAGTTCTTC.

This clonotype was seen repeatedly, ten times or more. The chain is built from TRBV20-1 and TRBJ2-3; 9 bases map to TRBD2. CDR1 and CDR2 from the germline V gene are DFQATT and SNEGSKA (reference sequence). J was trimmed by 5 bases and V by 6 bases; bases with no gene match: 12. The CDR3 covers 15 residues. The CDR3 sequence is CSATNPGLAEDTQYF. Written as DNA, the CDR3 is TGCAGTGCCACGAATCCGGGACTAGCTGAAGATACGCAGTATTTT.

This clonotype was counted at least ten times. This chain joins TRBV19 and TRBJ2-5; TRBD1 might be the D (6 bases). CDR1 is LNHDA and CDR2 is SQIVND in the germline V gene (reference sequence). The CDR3 is 15 residues long. V was shortened by 5 bases and J by 5 bases, with 18 bases between the two germline ends. CDR3 region: CASSLQSTGMETQYF. The CDR3 DNA is TGTGCCAGTAGTCTCCAATCAACAGGGATGGAGACCCAGTACTTC.

This clonotype was detected ten times or more. V gene TRBV6-4 combines with J gene TRBJ2-7, with 7 bases fitting TRBD2. This CDR3 has 12 residues. Germline-derived CDR1 and CDR2 are MRHNA and SNTAGT. The V and J ends lost 11 bases and 4 bases, in that order; junction bases with no gene match: 8. The CDR3 loop is CAEAGALYEQYF. The DNA of the CDR3 is TGTGCCGAGGCGGGAGCGCTTTACGAGCAGTACTTC.

This clonotype was detected ten times or more. The CDR3 coding sequence is TGTGCCAGCAGCTTAATCGGGGTGGGAGATACGCAGTATTTT. This gives the protein CASSLIGVGDTQYF. The chain uses TRBV7-3 and TRBJ2-3, with D perhaps matching TRBD2 (5 bases). Trimming took 1 base from V and 5 from J, leaving 10 bases between them. Germline lookup yields CDR1 SGHTA and CDR2 FQGTGA. The CDR3 extends over 14 amino acids.

This clonotype counts as large. This chain joins TRBV7-9 and TRBJ2-3, with D maybe TRBD2 (6 bases). This CDR3 is built from 16 residues. Germline V gene lookup returns CDR1 SEHNR and CDR2 FQNEAQ (reference sequence). V shed 3 bases and J shed 0 bases, with 13 bases lying between them. For the CDR3, the DNA is TGTGCCAGCAGCTTGGGCCTAGCGACTAGCACAGATACGCAGTATTTT. As protein: CASSLGLATSTDTQYF.